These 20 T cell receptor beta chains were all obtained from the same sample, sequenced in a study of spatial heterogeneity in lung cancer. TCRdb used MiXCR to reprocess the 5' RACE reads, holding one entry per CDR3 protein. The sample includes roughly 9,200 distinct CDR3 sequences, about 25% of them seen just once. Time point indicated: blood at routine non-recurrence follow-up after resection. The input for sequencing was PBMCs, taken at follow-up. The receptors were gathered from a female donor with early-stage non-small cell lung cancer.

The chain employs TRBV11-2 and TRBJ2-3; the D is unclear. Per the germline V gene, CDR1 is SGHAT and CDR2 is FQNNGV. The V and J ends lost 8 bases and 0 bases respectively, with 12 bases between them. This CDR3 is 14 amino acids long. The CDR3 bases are TGTGCCAGCGTCCTAGTGAGGAGCACAGATACGCAGTATTTT. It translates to CASVLVRSTDTQYF.

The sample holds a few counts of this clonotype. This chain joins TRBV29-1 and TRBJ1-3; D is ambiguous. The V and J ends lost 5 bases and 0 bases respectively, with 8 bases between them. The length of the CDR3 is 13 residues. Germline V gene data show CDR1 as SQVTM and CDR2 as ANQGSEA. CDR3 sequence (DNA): TGCAGCGTTACACAGAGCTCTGGAAACACCATATATTTT. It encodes CSVTQSSGNTIYF. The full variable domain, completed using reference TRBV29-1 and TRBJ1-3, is SAVISQKPSRDICQRGTSLTIQCQVDSQVTMMFWYRQQPGQSLTLIATANQGSEATYESGFVIDKFPISRPNLTFSTLTVSNMSPEDSSIYLCSVTQSSGNTIYFGEGSWLTVV.

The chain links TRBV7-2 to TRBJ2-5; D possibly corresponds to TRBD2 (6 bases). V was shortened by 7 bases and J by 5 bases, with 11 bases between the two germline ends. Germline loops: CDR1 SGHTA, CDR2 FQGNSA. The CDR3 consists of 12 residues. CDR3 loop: CASTSGRETQYF. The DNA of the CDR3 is TGTGCCAGCACATCTGGGAGGGAGACCCAGTACTTC.

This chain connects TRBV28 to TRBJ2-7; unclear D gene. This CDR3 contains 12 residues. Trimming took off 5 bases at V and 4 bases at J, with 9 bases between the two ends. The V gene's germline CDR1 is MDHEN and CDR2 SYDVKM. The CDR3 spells CASSLSRYEQYF. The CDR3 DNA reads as TGTGCCAGCAGTCTTTCGCGGTACGAGCAGTACTTC.

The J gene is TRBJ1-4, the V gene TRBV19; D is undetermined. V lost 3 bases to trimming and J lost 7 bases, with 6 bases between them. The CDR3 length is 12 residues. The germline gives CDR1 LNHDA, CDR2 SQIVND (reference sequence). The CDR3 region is CASSIAGEKLFF. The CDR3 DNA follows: TGTGCCAGTAGTATCGCCGGTGAAAAACTGTTTTTT.

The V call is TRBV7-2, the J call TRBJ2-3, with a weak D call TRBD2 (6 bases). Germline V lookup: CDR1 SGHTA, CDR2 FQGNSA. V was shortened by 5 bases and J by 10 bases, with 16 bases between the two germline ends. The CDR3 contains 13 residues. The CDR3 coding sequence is TGTGCCAGCAGCATCGGACTCTCGGGAGCGCAGTATTTT. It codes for CASSIGLSGAQYF.

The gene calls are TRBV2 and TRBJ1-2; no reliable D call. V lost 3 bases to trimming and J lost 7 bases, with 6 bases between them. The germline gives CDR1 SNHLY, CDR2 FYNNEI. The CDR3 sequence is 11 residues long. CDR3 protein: CASSEMIGYTF. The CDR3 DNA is TGTGCCAGCAGTGAGATGATTGGCTACACCTTC. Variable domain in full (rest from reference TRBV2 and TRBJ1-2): EPEVTQTPSHQVTQMGQEVILRCVPISNHLYFYWYRQILGQKVEFLVSFYNNEISEKSEIFDDQFSVERPDGSNFTLKIRSTKLEDSAMYFCASSEMIGYTFGSGTRLTVV.

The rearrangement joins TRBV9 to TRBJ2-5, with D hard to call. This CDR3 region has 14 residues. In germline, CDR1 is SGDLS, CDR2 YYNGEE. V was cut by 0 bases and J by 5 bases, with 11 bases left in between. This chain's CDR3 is CASSVASFGETQYF. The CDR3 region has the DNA TGTGCCAGCAGCGTAGCTTCGTTTGGGGAGACCCAGTACTTC. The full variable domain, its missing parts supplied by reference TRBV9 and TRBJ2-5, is DSGVTQTPKHLITATGQRVTLRCSPRSGDLSVYWYQQSLDQGLQFLIQYYNGEERAKGNILERFSAQQFPDLHSELNLSSLELGDSALYFCASSVASFGETQYFGPGTRLLVL.

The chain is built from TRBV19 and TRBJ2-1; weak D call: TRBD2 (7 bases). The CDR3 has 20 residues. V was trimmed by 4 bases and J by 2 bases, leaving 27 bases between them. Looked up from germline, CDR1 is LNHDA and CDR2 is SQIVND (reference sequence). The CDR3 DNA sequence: TGTGCCAGTAGTACTCCGTTGGGGGCTAGCGGCCAAGGCCCCTACAATGAGCAGTTCTTC. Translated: CASSTPLGASGQGPYNEQFF.

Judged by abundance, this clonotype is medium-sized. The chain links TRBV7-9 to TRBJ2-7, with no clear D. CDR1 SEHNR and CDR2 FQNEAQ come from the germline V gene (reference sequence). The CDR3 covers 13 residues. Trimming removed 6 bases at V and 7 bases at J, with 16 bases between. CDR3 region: CASRSARTFEQYF. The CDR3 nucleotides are TGTGCCAGCAGGTCCGCGCGGACGTTTGAGCAGTACTTC.

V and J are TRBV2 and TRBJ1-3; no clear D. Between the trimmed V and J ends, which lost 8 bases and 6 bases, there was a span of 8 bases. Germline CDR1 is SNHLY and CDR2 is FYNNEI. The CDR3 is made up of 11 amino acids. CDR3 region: CASAQVNTIYF. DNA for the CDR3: TGTGCCAGCGCACAAGTAAACACCATATATTTT.

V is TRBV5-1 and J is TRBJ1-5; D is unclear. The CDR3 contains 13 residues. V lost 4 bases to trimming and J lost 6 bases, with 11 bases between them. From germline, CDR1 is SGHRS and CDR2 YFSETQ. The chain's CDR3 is CASSLGLGQPQHF. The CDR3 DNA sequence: TGCGCCAGCAGCCTGGGTTTGGGTCAGCCCCAGCATTTT.

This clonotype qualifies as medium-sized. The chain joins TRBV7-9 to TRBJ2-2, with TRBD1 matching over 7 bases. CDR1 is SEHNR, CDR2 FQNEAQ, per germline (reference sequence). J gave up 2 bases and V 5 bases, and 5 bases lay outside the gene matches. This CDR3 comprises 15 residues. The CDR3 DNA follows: TGTGCCAGCAGCCCGGACAGGTTAAACACCGGGGAGCTGTTTTTT. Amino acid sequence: CASSPDRLNTGELFF.

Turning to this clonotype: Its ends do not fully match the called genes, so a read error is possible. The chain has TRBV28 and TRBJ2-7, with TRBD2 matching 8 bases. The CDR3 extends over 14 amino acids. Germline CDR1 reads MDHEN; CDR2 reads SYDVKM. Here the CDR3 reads CVSVPGGYAYEQYF. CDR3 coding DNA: TGTGTCAGCGTTCCGGGGGGGTATGCCTACGAGCAGTACTTC.

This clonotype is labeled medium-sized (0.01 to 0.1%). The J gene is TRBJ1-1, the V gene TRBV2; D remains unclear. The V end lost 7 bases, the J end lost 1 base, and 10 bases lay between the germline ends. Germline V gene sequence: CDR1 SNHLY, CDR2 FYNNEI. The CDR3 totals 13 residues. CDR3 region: CASMLGGNTEAFF. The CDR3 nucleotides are TGTGCCAGCATGTTAGGAGGGAACACTGAAGCTTTCTTT. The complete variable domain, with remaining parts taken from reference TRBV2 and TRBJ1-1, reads EPEVTQTPSHQVTQMGQEVILRCVPISNHLYFYWYRQILGQKVEFLVSFYNNEISEKSEIFDDQFSVERPDGSNFTLKIRSTKLEDSAMYFCASMLGGNTEAFFGQGTRLTVV.

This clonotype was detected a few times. The DNA of the CDR3 is TGTGCCAGCAGCTTAGGACAGGCCCGGGGCACAGATACGCAGTATTTT. It encodes CASSLGQARGTDTQYF. The gene calls are TRBV7-8 and TRBJ2-3, with D possibly matching TRBD1 (6 bases). V was clipped by 1 base and J by 1 base, with 12 bases between them. The CDR3 length is 16 residues. CDR1 and CDR2 (germline): SGHVS, FQNEAQ. Full variable domain (missing parts from reference TRBV7-8 and TRBJ2-3): GAGVSQSPRYKVAKRGQDVALRCDPISGHVSLFWYQQALGQGPEFLTYFQNEAQLDKSGLPSDRFFAERPEGSVSTLKIQRTQQEDSAVYLCASSLGQARGTDTQYFGPGTRLTVL.

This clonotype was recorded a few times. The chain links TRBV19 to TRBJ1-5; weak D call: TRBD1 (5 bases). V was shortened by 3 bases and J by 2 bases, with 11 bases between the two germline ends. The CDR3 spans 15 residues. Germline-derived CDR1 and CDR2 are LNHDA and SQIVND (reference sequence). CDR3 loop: CASSMVGEGNQPQHF. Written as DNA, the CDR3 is TGTGCCAGTAGTATGGTGGGGGAGGGCAATCAGCCCCAGCATTTT.

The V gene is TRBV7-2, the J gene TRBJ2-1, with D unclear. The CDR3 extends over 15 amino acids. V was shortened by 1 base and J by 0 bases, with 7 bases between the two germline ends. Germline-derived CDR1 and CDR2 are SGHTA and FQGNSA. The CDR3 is CASSLEANSYNEQFF. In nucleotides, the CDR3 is TGTGCCAGCAGCTTAGAAGCCAACTCCTACAATGAGCAGTTCTTC.

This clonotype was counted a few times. CDR3: CASSFLSTGTGGTGELFF. The CDR3 coding sequence is TGTGCCAGCAGTTTCTTGAGTACCGGGACAGGTGGCACCGGGGAGCTGTTTTTT. The chain couples TRBV7-3 to TRBJ2-2, with 8 bases fitting TRBD1. Losses at the gene ends were 6 bases for V and 4 bases for J; bases not matched to a gene: 16. CDR1 and CDR2 (germline): SGHTA, FQGTGA. The CDR3 has 18 amino acids.

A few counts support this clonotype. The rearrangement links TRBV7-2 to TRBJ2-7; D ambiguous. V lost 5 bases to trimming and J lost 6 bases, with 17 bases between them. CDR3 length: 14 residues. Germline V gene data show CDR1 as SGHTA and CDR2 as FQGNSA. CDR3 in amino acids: CASSPTPLISEQYF. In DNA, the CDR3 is TGTGCCAGCAGCCCCACCCCCCTAATCTCCGAGCAGTACTTC.